This T cell receptor (beta chain) stems from a study of control samples from healthy donors and cancer patients. The CDR3 is 11 residues long. CDR1 is SGHDN and CDR2 is FVKESK in the germline V gene. Trimming took 3 bases from V and 11 from J, leaving 10 bases between them. Libraries were prepared by immunoSEQ multiplex PCR; TCRdb keeps only in-frame clonotypes and omits some of them. The sample holds about 100,000 clones, less than 90% seen once. The chain links TRBV14 to TRBJ1-1; D unclear. Sequenced sample: blood. This sequence was found in a woman aged 45-65 years in good health. The CDR3 loop is CASSHGMRAFF. The CDR3 DNA sequence: TGTGCCAGCAGCCACGGGATGCGGGCTTTCTTT.